This paragraph covers one T cell receptor (beta chain) sequence. This clonotype was seen a few times. Its antigen remains undetermined. There are no base qualities to consult, and no much larger clone falls within one base. This sample stems from a study of spatial heterogeneity in lung cancer (dated by TCRdb to the late 2010s). In terms of the full investigation: Samples were obtained from about 69 patients with early-stage, untreated non-small cell lung cancer from the lung TRACERx cohort. Follow-up PBMC samples were sequenced whenever available, with the median time to follow-up being two to three years after resection. Beta-chain transcripts were consistently detected in greater numbers than alpha-chain transcripts, which likely reflects a higher abundance of beta-chain transcripts. In the raw uncorrected reads, each unique combination of TCR and UMI appeared on average more than ten times. TCR alpha and beta repertoires were quantitatively compared across multiple tumor regions, matched nontumor lung and blood in non-small cell lung cancer. Nonsynonymous mutation counts, determined by whole-exome sequencing of tumor tissue, were related to features of the TCR repertoire. At surgery, roughly 220 tumor regions, fewer than 85 matched nontumor lung samples and 56 PBMC samples were TCR-sequenced for both alpha and beta chains. Overall results and qualifications from the work: Only roughly 14 patients were included in comparisons of baseline and follow-up blood repertoires. Ubiquitous expanded tumor TCRs showed up in blood more often at tumor resection than at routine follow-up. Confirming at a functional level the hypothesis that regional TCRs recognize regional mutations was considered to require additional single-cell paired TCR alpha and beta sequencing.

The library was prepared using 5' RACE. Sequenced using a NextSeq 500. In the TCR library protocol, a unique molecular identifier was attached to each TCR cDNA molecule so that PCR and sequencing errors could be corrected. The authors processed their data as follows. TCR identification, UMI-based error correction and CDR3 extraction were all carried out with Decombinator tools. Expanded TCRs were defined as those above a frequency of 2 per 1,000, corresponding to the top 1% of the tumor frequency distribution. Renyi diversity was calculated using the R vegan package after each repertoire was subsampled 100 times to 5,000 TCRs. CDR3 similarity networks were constructed using string-kernel similarity of amino acid triplets, with links drawn between CDR3s whose pairwise similarity was above 0.82. In-frame beta chains were kept once TCRdb had trimmed the public reads at Q25 with fastp and called clones with MiXCR. Each CDR3 protein gets just one entry, which takes the most common genes and DNA from the rows behind it. The V and J calls shown here were made by TCRdb, not taken from the authors' results. This sample holds 35,000 to 55,000 distinct CDR3 sequences; approximately 12% were observed only once. The top ten constitute 32% of the sample.

Explained via the paper, the time point label denotes: blood at routine non-recurrence follow-up after resection. Without any cell sorting, TCR sequencing was performed on whole RNA extracted either from tumor and nontumor lung tissue or from cryopreserved PBMC samples. Only patients for whom sufficient RNA was available from at least two tumor regions were selected for TCR sequencing. The germline V gene (reference sequence) gives CDR1 as SEHNR and CDR2 as FQNEAQ. V loses 1 base, J loses 0 bases, and the germline ends lie 10 bases apart. The CDR3 measures 15 amino acids from cysteine to phenylalanine. Just CDR3 DNA is preserved here, 45 bases in frame from base 1.

The receptor comes from a male donor with early-stage non-small cell lung cancer. Recombination joined TRBV7-9 with TRBJ2-7, with the D gene uncertain. This sample comprised PBMCs, obtained at follow-up. The base sequence is TGTGCCAGCAGCTTAGTGACGGGCTACTCCTACGAGCAGTACTTC. Translated, it reads CASSLVTGYSYEQYF.